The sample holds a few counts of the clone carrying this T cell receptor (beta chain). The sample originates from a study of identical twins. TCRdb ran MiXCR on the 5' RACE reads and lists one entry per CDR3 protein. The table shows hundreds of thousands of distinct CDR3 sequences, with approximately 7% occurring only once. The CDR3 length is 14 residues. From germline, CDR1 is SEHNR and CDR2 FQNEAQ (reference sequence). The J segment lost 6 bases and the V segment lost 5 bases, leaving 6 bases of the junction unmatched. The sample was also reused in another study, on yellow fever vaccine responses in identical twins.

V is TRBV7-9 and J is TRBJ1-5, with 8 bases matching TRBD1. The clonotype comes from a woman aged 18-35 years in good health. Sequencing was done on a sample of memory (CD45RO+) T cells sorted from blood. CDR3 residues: CASSVDREVQPQHF. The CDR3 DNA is TGTGCCAGCAGCGTGGACAGGGAAGTTCAGCCCCAGCATTTT.